Below are 6 T cell receptor beta chains sequenced from a single sample in a study of control samples from healthy donors and cancer patients. TCRdb keeps only in-frame clones here, not all; method: immunoSEQ multiplex PCR. The sample holds about 270,000 clones, 82% seen once. The sample taken for sequencing was PBMCs. These receptors were taken from an older woman with lung cancer.

The rearrangement joins TRBV6-5 to TRBJ2-5, with D perhaps matching TRBD1 or TRBD2 (5 bases each). Germline V CDR1 and CDR2: MNHEY, SVGAGI. V was pared by 6 bases and J by 1 base, with 12 bases between. The length of the CDR3 is 14 residues. The CDR3 DNA reads TGTGCCAGCAGCCGGGACGCGGTCCAAGAGACCCAGTACTTC. Its translation: CASSRDAVQETQYF.

The V gene is TRBV6-2 or TRBV6-3, the J gene TRBJ2-5; 9 nucleotides match TRBD2. Germline trimming cut 6 bases from V and 5 bases from J; bases unmatched to any gene: 10. The CDR3 consists of 15 residues. CDR1 is MNHEY and CDR2 is SVGEGT in the germline V gene. Here the CDR3 DNA reads TGTGCCAGCAGCGTAGCGCGGGGGGGCCGGGAGACCCAGTACTTC. Its protein product is CASSVARGGRETQYF.

The chain uses TRBV5-6 and TRBJ1-2; D unclear. The CDR3 has 14 residues. From germline, CDR1 is SGHDT and CDR2 YYEEEE. V was trimmed by 1 base and J by 2 bases, leaving 9 bases between them. This CDR3 is CASSLRPSNYGYTF. CDR3 DNA: TGTGCCAGCAGCTTGCGCCCCTCCAACTATGGCTACACCTTC.

V gene TRBV18 combines with J gene TRBJ2-1, with 15 bases aligning to TRBD2. Germline lookup yields CDR1 KGHSH and CDR2 LQKENI. V shed 6 bases, J shed 10 bases, and the junction held 10 bases outside the gene matches. The CDR3 totals 16 residues. CDR3 sequence: CASSPRTSGGAREQFF. CDR3 in DNA: TGTGCCAGCTCCCCTAGGACTAGCGGGGGGGCCCGGGAGCAGTTCTTC.

The rearrangement uses TRBV5-4 and TRBJ1-2; the D is unclear. V lost 4 bases and J lost 3, with 19 bases in between. The CDR3 runs to 16 residues. Germline V gene lookup returns CDR1 SGHNT and CDR2 YYREEE (reference sequence). The CDR3 DNA reads as TGTGCCAGCAGCCCGCCGCTCTCTGGGTCGGACTATGGCTACACCTTC. Amino acids: CASSPPLSGSDYGYTF.

The chain recombines TRBV9 with TRBJ2-7, with D tentatively TRBD2 (5 bases). Germline lookup yields CDR1 SGDLS and CDR2 YYNGEE. This CDR3 has 14 residues. Between the trimmed V and J ends, which lost 1 base and 2 bases, there was a span of 10 bases. CDR3 DNA sequence: TGTGCCAGCAGCGTATTAGCGACCGCCTACGAGCAGTACTTC. Amino acids: CASSVLATAYEQYF.